The 30 T cell receptor beta chains given below trace back to one sample, sequenced in a study of technical replicates of blood from a handful of donors. Some clones are missing from TCRdb's copy, which holds only in-frame ones; the method was immunoSEQ multiplex PCR. Here the sample spans some 77,000 clones, more than 85% being singletons. The sample comprised T cells isolated from PBMCs. Source of these receptors: a human donor in good health.

The V call is TRBV6-5, the J call TRBJ1-1; 7 nucleotides agree with TRBD1. V lost 2 bases and J lost 4; bases outside the gene matches: 1. Germline V gene sequence: CDR1 MNHEY, CDR2 SVGAGI. The CDR3 sequence is 13 residues long. The CDR3 reads CASSYRTGTEAFF. CDR3 bases: TGTGCCAGCAGTTACCGGACAGGCACTGAAGCTTTCTTT.

This clone appeared once. This chain joins TRBV7-6 and TRBJ2-2; 7 bases line up with TRBD2. The J segment lost 3 bases and the V segment lost 8 bases, leaving 9 bases of the junction unmatched. This CDR3 spans 15 amino acids. CDR1 is SGHVS, CDR2 FNYEAQ, per germline. The CDR3 DNA follows: TGTGCCAGCCGGAGCGGGATCCAGCACACCGGGGAGCTGTTTTTT. Residues: CASRSGIQHTGELFF.

The V and J genes are TRBV7-9 and TRBJ1-4; TRBD1 matches at 10 bases. The CDR3 spans 16 residues. Trimming at V came to 5 bases and at J to 5 bases, leaving 8 bases not matched to a gene. Per the germline V gene, CDR1 is SEHNR and CDR2 is FQNEAQ (reference sequence). This CDR3 reads CASSPSDRGRNEKLFF. The CDR3 nucleotides are TGTGCCAGCAGCCCATCGGACAGGGGGAGAAATGAAAAACTGTTTTTT.

Written as DNA, the CDR3 is TGCGCCAGCAGCCAAGATTCAGGGGGCGCGAACAATCAGCCCCAGCATTTT. Amino acid sequence: CASSQDSGGANNQPQHF. The chain has TRBV4-3 and TRBJ1-5; 8 nucleotides agree with TRBD1. V was clipped by 0 bases and J by 3 bases; unmatched bases: 7. Germline V gene data show CDR1 as LGHNA and CDR2 as YSLEER. CDR3 length: 17 amino acids.

The chain joins TRBV4-1 to TRBJ1-4, with unresolved D. In germline, CDR1 is MGHRA, CDR2 YSYEKL. This CDR3 contains 16 residues. The V end was cut by 4 bases, the J end by 5 bases, with 17 bases between. Here the CDR3 reads CASSPKLTFKNEKLFF. CDR3 sequence (DNA): TGCGCCAGCAGCCCAAAGTTAACATTTAAAAATGAAAAACTGTTTTTT.

The chain carries TRBV6-5 and TRBJ1-2; 8 bases match TRBD1. In germline, CDR1 is MNHEY, CDR2 SVGAGI. The CDR3 is made up of 14 amino acids. J lost 3 bases, V lost 4 bases, and 4 bases had no gene match. The chain's CDR3 is CASSSLQGDYGYTF. CDR3 sequence (DNA): TGTGCCAGCAGTTCCCTACAGGGGGACTATGGCTACACCTTC.

The V call is TRBV28, the J call TRBJ2-3, with 8 nucleotides matching TRBD2. The germline V gene encodes CDR1 MDHEN and CDR2 SYDVKM. The CDR3 covers 15 residues. Trimming cost V 3 bases and J 4 bases; bases outside gene matches: 6. In DNA form, the CDR3 reads TGTGCCAGCAGTTTGGAGCGGGAGTTCCCAGATACGCAGTATTTT. This sequence encodes CASSLEREFPDTQYF.

This chain connects TRBV5-1 to TRBJ2-1; the match to TRBD2 covers 9 bases. The junction had 17 bases not matched to a gene; V was cut back by 4 bases and J by 9 bases. The CDR3 spans 17 residues. Germline CDR1 SGHRS, CDR2 YFSETQ. The CDR3 loop is CASSRVSSGLADGEQFF. Here the CDR3 DNA reads TGCGCCAGCAGCAGGGTAAGTTCGGGACTAGCAGACGGTGAGCAGTTCTTC.

The chain uses TRBV18 and TRBJ2-1; D gene ambiguous. CDR1 and CDR2 from the germline V gene are KGHSH and LQKENI. With 0 bases removed from V and 7 bases from J, the gap between germline ends came to 7 bases. The CDR3 length is 13 residues. CDR3 region: CASSPPVVNEQFF. The CDR3 nucleotides are TGTGCCAGCTCACCACCGGTAGTGAATGAGCAGTTCTTC.

The chain employs TRBV6-6 and TRBJ2-7, with D perhaps matching TRBD1 (5 bases). V shed 2 bases and J shed 5 bases, with 16 bases lying between them. Germline V lookup: CDR1 MNHNY, CDR2 SVGAGI (reference sequence). The CDR3 covers 15 residues. DNA for the CDR3: TGTGCCAGCAGTTACCCCAGCCCAGGGTTCGACGAGCAGTACTTC. This sequence encodes CASSYPSPGFDEQYF.

The chain couples TRBV6-1 to TRBJ1-3; D unresolved. Germline lookup yields CDR1 MNHNS and CDR2 SASEGT. V shed 4 bases and J shed 0 bases, with 10 bases lying between them. This CDR3 is 15 amino acids long. The CDR3 DNA follows: TGTGCCAGCAGTGCAACGGGAGGCTCTGGAAACACCATATATTTT. Amino acids: CASSATGGSGNTIYF.

The rearrangement links TRBV27 to TRBJ2-7; 11 nucleotides line up with TRBD1. The CDR3 contains 14 residues. V gave up 2 bases and J gave up 6 bases; unmatched junction bases: 3. Per the germline V gene, CDR1 is MNHEY and CDR2 is SMNVEV (reference sequence). The CDR3 DNA is TGTGCCAGCAGTTTAAAGGGGACAGGGGGCGAGCAGTACTTC. Translated, it gives CASSLKGTGGEQYF.

This clone has a single count. The chain is built from TRBV19 and TRBJ2-4; no clear D gene. V lost 3 bases and J lost 0, with 15 bases in between. Germline lookup yields CDR1 LNHDA and CDR2 SQIVND (reference sequence). This CDR3 has 17 residues. This CDR3 reads CASSIIPTSGAKNIQYF. DNA of the CDR3: TGTGCCAGTAGTATTATTCCCACCTCGGGAGCCAAAAACATTCAGTACTTC.

The rearrangement links TRBV6-6 to TRBJ1-1, with D possibly TRBD1 on 6 matching bases. CDR3 length equals 14 residues. Per germline, CDR1 MNHNY and CDR2 SVGAGI (reference sequence). With 4 bases removed from V and 4 bases from J, the gap between germline ends came to 13 bases. The CDR3 nucleotides are TGTGCCAGCAGTTTATACAGGGTTAGCACTGAAGCTTTCTTT. Translated, it gives CASSLYRVSTEAFF.

The V gene is TRBV7-6, the J gene TRBJ2-7; 11 bases map to TRBD2. The junction had 9 bases not matched to a gene; V was cut back by 5 bases and J by 0 bases. There are 17 residues in the CDR3. Germline V lookup: CDR1 SGHVS, CDR2 FNYEAQ. The CDR3 DNA reads TGTGCCAGCAGCCGGGGTTTGACTAGCGGGACCTCCTACGAGCAGTACTTC. Amino acids: CASSRGLTSGTSYEQYF.

The V and J genes are TRBV19 and TRBJ1-1; perhaps TRBD1 as D (6 bases). V was clipped by 7 bases and J by 3 bases, with 15 bases between them. Germline V gives CDR1 LNHDA, CDR2 SQIVND (reference sequence). The CDR3 is 14 amino acids. The CDR3 protein is CASNAGEGYTEAFF. As DNA, the CDR3 is TGTGCCAGTAATGCAGGGGAGGGGTACACTGAAGCTTTCTTT.

The rearrangement links TRBV1 to TRBJ1-3; the D segment call TRBD1 is taken from the table without a DNA check. TRBV1 is termed a pseudogene. CDR3 length: 16 residues. CDR3 in amino acids: CTSSPRQAYSGNTIYF. The CDR3 bases are TGCACCAGCAGCCCCCGACAGGCCTACTCTGGAAACACCATATATTTT.

The chain carries TRBV9 and TRBJ2-1; D is unresolved. The CDR3 is made up of 14 amino acids. Germline CDR1 and CDR2: SGDLS and YYNGEE. The V gene lost 4 bases and the J gene lost 0 bases, with 8 bases spanning the gap. This CDR3 is CASSWADSYNEQFF. In nucleotides, the CDR3 is TGTGCCAGCAGCTGGGCTGACTCCTACAATGAGCAGTTCTTC.

The chain has TRBV7-9 and TRBJ2-7, with 10 nucleotides matching TRBD1. This CDR3 is 14 amino acids long. Losses at the gene ends were 5 bases for V and 5 bases for J; bases not matched to a gene: 6. Per the germline V gene, CDR1 is SEHNR and CDR2 is FQNEAQ (reference sequence). Here the CDR3 reads CASSTRDRGHEQYF. For the CDR3, the DNA is TGTGCCAGCAGCACCCGGGACAGGGGCCACGAGCAGTACTTC. Based on the CDR3 plus reference TRBV7-9 and TRBJ2-7, the full variable domain is DTGVSQNPRHKITKRGQNVTFRCDPISEHNRLYWYRQTLGQGPEFLTYFQNEAQLEKSRLLSDRFSAERPKGSFSTLEIQRTEQGDSAMYLCASSTRDRGHEQYFGPGTRLTVT.

This clone was observed once. V usage is TRBV6-4 and J usage is TRBJ2-3; perhaps TRBD2 as D (6 bases). The CDR3 extends over 16 amino acids. The germline CDR1 and CDR2 sequences are MRHNA and SNTAGT. The ends were cut back, 2 bases at V and 1 base at J, with 13 bases in the middle. The chain's CDR3 is CASSDGLTGGTDTQYF. For the CDR3, the DNA is TGTGCCAGCAGTGACGGACTAACGGGGGGCACAGATACGCAGTATTTT.

V gene TRBV7-2 combines with J gene TRBJ2-7; D unresolved. Trimming left V 2 bases short and J 0 bases short, with 8 bases between. Germline V CDR1 and CDR2: SGHTA, FQGNSA. There are 14 residues in the CDR3. CDR3 in DNA: TGTGCCAGCAGCTTAATGGGCAACTCCTACGAGCAGTACTTC. The encoded protein is CASSLMGNSYEQYF.

This clone was recorded only once. The rearrangement joins TRBV25-1 to TRBJ2-7, with D possibly TRBD1 on 5 matching bases. The CDR3 is 13 amino acids. Germline V gene sequence: CDR1 MGHDK, CDR2 SYGVNS. The ends were cut back, 4 bases at V and 1 base at J, with 8 bases in the middle. The CDR3 nucleotides read TGTGCCAGCAGTGTGGGGCAGTCCTACGAGCAGTACTTC. Its translation is CASSVGQSYEQYF.

V is TRBV6-5 and J is TRBJ1-3; no reliable D call. The CDR3 covers 13 residues. Germline CDR1 reads MNHEY; CDR2 reads SVGAGI. Trimming took 6 bases from V and 4 from J, leaving 10 bases between them. The CDR3 DNA follows: TGTGCCAGCAGAGGACCGGGAGGAAACACCATATATTTT. This gives the protein CASRGPGGNTIYF.

The rearrangement uses TRBV27 and TRBJ1-5, with TRBD1 matching over 7 bases. Per germline, CDR1 MNHEY and CDR2 SMNVEV (reference sequence). Germline trimming cut 4 bases from V and 6 bases from J; bases unmatched to any gene: 6. This CDR3 region has 14 residues. CDR3 residues: CASSSLDRTQPQHF. The DNA of the CDR3 is TGTGCCAGCAGTTCGTTGGACAGGACTCAGCCCCAGCATTTT.

The chain joins TRBV5-1 to TRBJ2-3; perhaps TRBD2 as D (6 bases). CDR1 is SGHRS and CDR2 is YFSETQ in the germline V gene. V lost 0 bases, J lost 10 bases, and 18 bases lay in between. The CDR3 runs to 15 residues. The DNA for the CDR3 is TGCGCCAGCAGCTTGGATCGGACTCGGGGGAACGCGCAGTATTTT. Encoded protein: CASSLDRTRGNAQYF.

The V and J genes are TRBV5-1 and TRBJ2-1; TRBD1 is a possible D gene (5 bases). Trimming took off 5 bases at V and 5 bases at J, with 11 bases between the two ends. Germline V CDR1 and CDR2: SGHRS, YFSETQ. The CDR3 totals 13 residues. In nucleotides, the CDR3 is TGCGCCAGCAGACTCGACAGTAACAATGAGCAGTTCTTC. Translated: CASRLDSNNEQFF.

The J gene is TRBJ1-5, the V gene TRBV2, with TRBD1 as a possible D gene (5 bases). The CDR3 runs to 12 residues. Trimming removed 8 bases at V and 4 bases at J, with 9 bases between. Germline V gene data show CDR1 as SNHLY and CDR2 as FYNNEI. The CDR3 sequence is CASCRDNQPQHF. CDR3 DNA sequence: TGTGCCAGCTGCAGGGATAATCAGCCCCAGCATTTT. The whole variable domain, remainder taken from reference TRBV2 and TRBJ1-5, is EPEVTQTPSHQVTQMGQEVILRCVPISNHLYFYWYRQILGQKVEFLVSFYNNEISEKSEIFDDQFSVERPDGSNFTLKIRSTKLEDSAMYFCASCRDNQPQHFGDGTRLSIL.

This rearrangement joins TRBV29-1 to TRBJ2-7; 10 nucleotides match TRBD1. The CDR3 spans 14 residues. Losses at the gene ends were 3 bases for V and 1 base for J; bases not matched to a gene: 3. Germline CDR1 is SQVTM and CDR2 is ANQGSEA. In nucleotides, the CDR3 is TGCAGCGTTGAGGGACAGGGGTCATCCTACGAGCAGTACTTC. This encodes CSVEGQGSSYEQYF.

V and J are TRBV27 and TRBJ1-5, with 8 bases matching TRBD1. Trimming removed 4 bases from V and 2 bases from J; junction bases left unmatched: 4. CDR1 is MNHEY and CDR2 is SMNVEV in the germline V gene (reference sequence). The CDR3 covers 15 residues. CDR3 in amino acids: CASSSVTGGNQPQHF. The CDR3 nucleotides are TGTGCCAGCAGTTCAGTGACAGGGGGCAATCAGCCCCAGCATTTT.

The chain recombines TRBV7-2 with TRBJ1-1; tentatively, D is TRBD1 (5 bases). V lost 2 bases and J lost 6, with 7 bases in between. This CDR3 region has 12 residues. Germline V gives CDR1 SGHTA, CDR2 FQGNSA. In DNA form, the CDR3 reads TGTGCCAGCAGCTTACAGGGTTCTGAAGCTTTCTTT. Encoded protein: CASSLQGSEAFF. The complete variable domain, with remaining parts taken from reference TRBV7-2 and TRBJ1-1, reads GAGVSQSPSNKVTEKGKDVELRCDPISGHTALYWYRQSLGQGLEFLIYFQGNSAPDKSGLPSDRFSAERTGGSVSTLTIQRTQQEDSAVYLCASSLQGSEAFFGQGTRLTVV.